This entry features one T cell receptor (beta chain) sequence. Data came from immunoSEQ multiplex PCR; TCRdb stores just in-frame clones and leaves some out. The profile shows under 300,000 clones, roughly 86% of them singletons. These data come from a study of blood T cell repertoires in COVID-19. Germline CDR1 and CDR2: SGDLS and YYNGEE. V lost 1 base, J lost 5 bases, and 7 bases lay in between. This CDR3 is built from 13 residues. The chain couples TRBV9 to TRBJ2-1; D uncertain. The sample was PBMCs or T cells enriched from blood (not recorded which). This receptor was identified in a woman aged 55 to 70 who had recovered from COVID-19. The CDR3, as DNA: TGTGCCAGCAGCGTACAGGCAAACAATGAGCAGTTCTTC. It yields the protein CASSVQANNEQFF.